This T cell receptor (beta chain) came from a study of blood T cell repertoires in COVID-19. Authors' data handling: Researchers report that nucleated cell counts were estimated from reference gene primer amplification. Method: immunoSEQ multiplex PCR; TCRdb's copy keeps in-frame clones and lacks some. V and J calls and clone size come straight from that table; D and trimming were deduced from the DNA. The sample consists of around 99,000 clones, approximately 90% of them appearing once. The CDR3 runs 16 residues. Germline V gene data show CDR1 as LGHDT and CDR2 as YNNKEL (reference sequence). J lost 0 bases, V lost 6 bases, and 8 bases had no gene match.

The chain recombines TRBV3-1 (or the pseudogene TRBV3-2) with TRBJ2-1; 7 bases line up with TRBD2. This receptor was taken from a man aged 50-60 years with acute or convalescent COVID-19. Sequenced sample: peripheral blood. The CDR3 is CASRSGGSSSYNEQFF. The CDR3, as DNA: TGTGCCAGCAGGTCGGGGGGTAGCAGCTCCTACAATGAGCAGTTCTTC.